This T cell receptor (beta chain) comes out of a study of T cells after yellow fever vaccination. Study outcomes and limitations: Relatively few clonotypes were ones that appeared in both CD4 and CD8 compartments. Most primary-vaccination clones recurred post-booster (roughly 96% CD4, around 90% CD8).

A few counts support this clonotype. The antigen remains unidentified. TCRdb reprocessed the 5' RACE reads with MiXCR, giving one entry per CDR3 protein. The data hold about 330,000 distinct CDR3 sequences, with approximately 7% observed a single time. The CDR3 contains 14 residues. The germline V gene encodes CDR1 DFQATT and CDR2 SNEGSKA (reference sequence). V shed 5 bases, J shed 11 bases, and the junction held 13 bases outside the gene matches. This clonotype originated in a man aged 18 to 35 who received the YFV17D yellow fever vaccine. The sample here was PBMCs, taken roughly seven weeks after the first yellow fever vaccination. The chain combines TRBV20-1 with TRBJ2-3; 10 nucleotides line up with TRBD2. In DNA, the CDR3 is TGCAGTGCTCTCTCCGGGCTAGCGGGGGAGCTGCAGTATTTT. It encodes CSALSGLAGELQYF.